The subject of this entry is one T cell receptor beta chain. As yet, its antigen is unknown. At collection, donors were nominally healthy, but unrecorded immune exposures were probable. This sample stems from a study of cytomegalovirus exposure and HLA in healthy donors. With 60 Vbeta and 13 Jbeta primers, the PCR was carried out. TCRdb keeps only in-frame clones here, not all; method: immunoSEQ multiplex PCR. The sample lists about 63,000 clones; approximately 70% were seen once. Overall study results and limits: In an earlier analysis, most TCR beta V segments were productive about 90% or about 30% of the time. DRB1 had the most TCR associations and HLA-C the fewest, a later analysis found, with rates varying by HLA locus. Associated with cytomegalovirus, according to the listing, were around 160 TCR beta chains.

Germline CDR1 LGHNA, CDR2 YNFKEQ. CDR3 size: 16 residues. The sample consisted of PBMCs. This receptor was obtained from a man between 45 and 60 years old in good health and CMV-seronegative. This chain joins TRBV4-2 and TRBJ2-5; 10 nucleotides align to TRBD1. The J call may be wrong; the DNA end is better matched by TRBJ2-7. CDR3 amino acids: CASSQERGQGNYEQYF. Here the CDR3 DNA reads TGTGCCAGCAGCCAAGAGAGGGGACAGGGGAACTACGAGCAGTACTTC.